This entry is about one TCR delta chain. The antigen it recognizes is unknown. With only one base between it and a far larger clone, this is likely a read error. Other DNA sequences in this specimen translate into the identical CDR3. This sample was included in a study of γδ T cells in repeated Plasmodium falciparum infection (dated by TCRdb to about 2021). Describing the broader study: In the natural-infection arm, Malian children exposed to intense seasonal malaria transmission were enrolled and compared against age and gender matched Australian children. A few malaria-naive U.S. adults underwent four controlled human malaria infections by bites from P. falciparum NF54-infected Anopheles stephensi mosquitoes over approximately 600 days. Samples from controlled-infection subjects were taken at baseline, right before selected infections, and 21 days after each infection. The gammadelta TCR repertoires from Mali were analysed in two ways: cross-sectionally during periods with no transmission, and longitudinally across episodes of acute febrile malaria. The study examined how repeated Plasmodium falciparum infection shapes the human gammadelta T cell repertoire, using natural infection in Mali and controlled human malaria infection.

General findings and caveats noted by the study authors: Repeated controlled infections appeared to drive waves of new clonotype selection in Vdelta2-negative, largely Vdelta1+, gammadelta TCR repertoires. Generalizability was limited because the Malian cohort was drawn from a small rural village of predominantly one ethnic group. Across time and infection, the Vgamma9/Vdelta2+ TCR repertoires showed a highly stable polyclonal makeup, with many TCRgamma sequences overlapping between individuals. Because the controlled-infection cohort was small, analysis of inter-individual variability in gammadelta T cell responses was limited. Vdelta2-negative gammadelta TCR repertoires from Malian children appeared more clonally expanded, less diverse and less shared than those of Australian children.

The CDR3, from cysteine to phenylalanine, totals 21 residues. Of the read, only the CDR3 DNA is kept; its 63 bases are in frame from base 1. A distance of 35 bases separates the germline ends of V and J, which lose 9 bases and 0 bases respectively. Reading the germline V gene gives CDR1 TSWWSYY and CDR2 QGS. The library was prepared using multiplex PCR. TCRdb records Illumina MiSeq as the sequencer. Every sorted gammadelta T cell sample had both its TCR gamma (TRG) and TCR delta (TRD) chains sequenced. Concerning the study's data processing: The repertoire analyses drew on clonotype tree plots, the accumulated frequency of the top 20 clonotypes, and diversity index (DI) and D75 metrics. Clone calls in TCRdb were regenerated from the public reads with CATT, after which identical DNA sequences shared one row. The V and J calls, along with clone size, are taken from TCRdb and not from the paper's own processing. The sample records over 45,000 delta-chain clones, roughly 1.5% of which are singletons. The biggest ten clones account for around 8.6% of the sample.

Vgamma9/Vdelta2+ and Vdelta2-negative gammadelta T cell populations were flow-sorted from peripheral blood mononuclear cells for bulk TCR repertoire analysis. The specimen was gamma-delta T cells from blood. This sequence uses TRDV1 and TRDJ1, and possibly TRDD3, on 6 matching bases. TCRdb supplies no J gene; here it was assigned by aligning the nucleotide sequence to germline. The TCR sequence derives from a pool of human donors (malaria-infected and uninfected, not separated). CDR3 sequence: CALRRLIWGIQGGQYTDKLIF. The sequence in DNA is TGTGCTCTCCGCCGTCTAATCTGGGGAATACAGGGAGGCCAGTACACCGATAAACTCATCTTT.